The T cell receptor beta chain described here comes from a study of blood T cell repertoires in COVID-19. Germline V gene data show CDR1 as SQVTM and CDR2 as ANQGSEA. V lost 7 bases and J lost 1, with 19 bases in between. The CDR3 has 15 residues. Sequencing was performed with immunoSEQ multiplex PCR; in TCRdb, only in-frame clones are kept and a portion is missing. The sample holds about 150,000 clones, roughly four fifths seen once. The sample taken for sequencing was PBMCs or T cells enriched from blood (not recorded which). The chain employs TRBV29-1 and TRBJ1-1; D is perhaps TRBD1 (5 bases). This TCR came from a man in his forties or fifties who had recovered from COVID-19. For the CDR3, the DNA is TGCAGCGGATACAGTTTGGGGGAGGGGAACACTGAAGCTTTCTTT. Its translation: CSGYSLGEGNTEAFF.